Listed here is a single T cell receptor beta chain. Profiled with immunoSEQ multiplex PCR; TCRdb holds only in-frame clones, not every one. This table holds fewer than 600,000 clones, roughly 87% found once. The sample belongs to a study of blood T cell repertoires in COVID-19. The overall study: T cells, B-cell-depleted T cells, or PBMCs supplied cDNA or gDNA.

The sequence was obtained from a man aged 18 to 35 with COVID-19, enrolled during active disease. The sequenced material came from peripheral blood.

The CDR3 DNA reads as TGTGCCATCAGTGAGTCGACTCTAGGGACAGGCAACACTGAAGCTTTCTTT. This encodes CAISESTLGTGNTEAFF. The chain links TRBV10-3 to TRBJ1-1, with 8 bases matching TRBD1. The V gene end was trimmed by 0 bases and the J gene end by 2 bases; junction bases not matched to a gene: 8. The CDR3 is 17 residues long. Germline V gives CDR1 ENHRY, CDR2 SYGVKD.